Below are 26 T cell receptor beta chains sequenced from a single sample in a study of blood T cell repertoires in COVID-19 (dated by TCRdb to 2019 to 2021). Preparation of the library involved the immunoSEQ multiplex PCR assay. Not all clones reach the TCRdb copy of this immuneACCESS table, which keeps in-frame sequences only. Checked studies attribute under half of the gap to unresolved V genes and leave the rest unexplained. Recorded for this sample are approximately 390,000 clones; about 90% of them occurred a single time. The ten largest clones add up to around 7% of the sample. The sequenced material came from peripheral blood. The receptors derive from a man younger than 35 with active or convalescent COVID-19.

This chain joins TRBV27 and TRBJ2-4; weak D call: TRBD2 (5 bases). Deletions cut 7 bases from V and 0 bases from J, with 25 bases between. The CDR3 is made up of 19 amino acids. Germline lookup yields CDR1 MNHEY and CDR2 SMNVEV (reference sequence). CDR3 bases: TGTGCCAGCACGCCCCCGGGCCGGTGTGGTGGACTAGCCAAAAACATTCAGTACTTC. It translates to CASTPPGRCGGLAKNIQYF.

A single count supports this clone. The rearrangement joins TRBV7-9 to TRBJ1-4; possibly TRBD1 for D (5 bases). The CDR3 loop spans 16 amino acids. CDR1 and CDR2 from the germline V gene are SEHNR and FQNEAQ (reference sequence). With 1 base removed from V and 3 bases from J, the gap between germline ends came to 12 bases. The CDR3 DNA sequence: TGTGCCAGCAGCTTAGTAGGAGGGGAAGCTAATGAAAAACTGTTTTTT. This gives the protein CASSLVGGEANEKLFF.

V and J are TRBV5-6 and TRBJ1-1, with unresolved D. Trimming cost V 4 bases and J 1 base, with 17 bases left between them. Per germline, CDR1 SGHDT and CDR2 YYEEEE. The CDR3 is 16 residues long. The CDR3 sequence: CASSRYWGAGNTEAFF. The CDR3 DNA is TGTGCCAGCAGCCGGTACTGGGGAGCGGGGAACACTGAAGCTTTCTTT. The whole variable domain, filled in from reference TRBV5-6 and TRBJ1-1, reads DAGVTQSPTHLIKTRGQQVTLRCSPKSGHDTVSWYQQALGQGPQFIFQYYEEEERQRGNFPDRFSGHQFPNYSSELNVNALLLGDSALYLCASSRYWGAGNTEAFFGQGTRLTVV.

The J gene is TRBJ1-6, the V gene TRBV28; TRBD1 might be the D (6 bases). This CDR3 has 16 residues. Between the trimmed V and J ends, which lost 6 bases and 8 bases, there was a span of 20 bases. Germline V gives CDR1 MDHEN, CDR2 SYDVKM. This chain's CDR3 is CASRRPRDTLDSPLHF. The CDR3 DNA sequence: TGTGCCAGCAGGAGACCTCGGGACACCCTTGATTCACCCCTCCACTTT. Full variable domain (outside the CDR3, taken from reference TRBV28 and TRBJ1-6): DVKVTQSSRYLVKRTGEKVFLECVQDMDHENMFWYRQDPGLGLRLIYFSYDVKMKEKGDIPEGYSVSREKKERFSLILESASTNQTSMYLCASRRPRDTLDSPLHFGNGTRLTVT.

The chain recombines TRBV27 with TRBJ2-7; possible D gene TRBD2, 6 bases. Germline-derived CDR1 and CDR2 are MNHEY and SMNVEV (reference sequence). There are 16 residues in the CDR3. V lost 9 bases, J lost 7 bases, and 28 bases lay in between. The CDR3, as DNA: TGTGCCAGTAAGAAAGAACGGCGAGCCGACGCGGGGGAGCAGTACTTC. This gives the protein CASKKERRADAGEQYF.

The CDR3 DNA is TGTGCCAGCAGCTTAGGAGGGGTGACTTTTATGAACACTGAAGCTTTCTTT. Amino acids: CASSLGGVTFMNTEAFF. The chain carries TRBV5-6 and TRBJ1-1; D is perhaps TRBD1 (5 bases). The length of the CDR3 is 17 residues. Germline V gene sequence: CDR1 SGHDT, CDR2 YYEEEE. Trimming cost V 2 bases and J 0 bases, with 17 bases left between them.

CDR3 sequence: CASSRTSGGAGEQFF. The CDR3 bases are TGTGCCAGCAGCAGGACTAGCGGGGGGGCTGGTGAGCAGTTCTTC. V gene TRBV7-3 combines with J gene TRBJ2-1; 15 bases line up with TRBD2. V trimming: 5 bases; J trimming: 9 bases; junction bases outside the gene matches: 5. Per the germline V gene, CDR1 is SGHTA and CDR2 is FQGTGA. This CDR3 contains 15 residues. The whole variable domain, remainder taken from reference TRBV7-3 and TRBJ2-1, is GAGVSQTPSNKVTEKGKYVELRCDPISGHTALYWYRQSLGQGPEFLIYFQGTGAADDSGLPNDRFFAVRPEGSVSTLKIQRTERGDSAVYLCASSRTSGGAGEQFFGPGTRLTVL.

This chain joins TRBV6-5 and TRBJ1-1, with a possible D match to TRBD1 (5 bases). Germline CDR1 is MNHEY and CDR2 is SVGAGI. This CDR3 region has 15 residues. The V and J ends lost 2 bases and 5 bases respectively, with 15 bases between them. The CDR3 here is CASSYGGAIGTEAFF. In nucleotides, the CDR3 is TGTGCCAGCAGTTACGGTGGGGCCATTGGGACTGAAGCTTTCTTT.

This clone appeared once. The chain links TRBV7-9 to TRBJ1-1; 7 nucleotides line up with TRBD1. From germline, CDR1 is SEHNR and CDR2 FQNEAQ (reference sequence). Germline trimming cut 5 bases from V and 1 base from J; bases unmatched to any gene: 13. This CDR3 is 17 amino acids long. The CDR3 reads CASSGLEGGFSNTEAFF. The CDR3 region has the DNA TGTGCCAGCAGCGGATTGGAAGGGGGCTTCTCGAACACTGAAGCTTTCTTT.

The chain has TRBV7-2 and TRBJ2-3, with a possible D match to TRBD2 (5 bases). This CDR3 comprises 16 residues. Trimming took off 1 base at V and 4 bases at J, with 15 bases between the two ends. The germline V gene encodes CDR1 SGHTA and CDR2 FQGNSA. CDR3 nucleotides: TGTGCCAGCAGCTTAGGAACGGGGTTTCGGTCAGATACGCAGTATTTT. Translating gives CASSLGTGFRSDTQYF. Full variable domain (missing parts from reference TRBV7-2 and TRBJ2-3): GAGVSQSPSNKVTEKGKDVELRCDPISGHTALYWYRQSLGQGLEFLIYFQGNSAPDKSGLPSDRFSAERTGGSVSTLTIQRTQQEDSAVYLCASSLGTGFRSDTQYFGPGTRLTVL.

The chain joins TRBV6-2 or TRBV6-3 to TRBJ2-1, with TRBD2 matching over 15 bases. This CDR3 comprises 20 residues. Trimming at V came to 3 bases and at J to 0 bases, leaving 9 bases not matched to a gene. Germline CDR1 and CDR2: MNHEY and SVGEGT. This CDR3 reads CASSYRPGTSGRSSYNEQFF. The DNA for the CDR3 is TGTGCCAGCAGTTATCGACCGGGGACTAGCGGGAGGTCCTCCTACAATGAGCAGTTCTTC.

The V gene is TRBV7-9, the J gene TRBJ2-5; 10 bases are a match to TRBD2. Germline CDR1 is SEHNR and CDR2 is FQNEAQ (reference sequence). V lost 2 bases and J lost 4; bases outside the gene matches: 4. The CDR3 spans 15 residues. The chain's CDR3 is CASSLLLAGSETQYF. CDR3 DNA: TGTGCCAGCAGCTTATTACTAGCGGGGTCAGAGACCCAGTACTTC.

This chain connects TRBV7-3 to TRBJ2-3; TRBD1 matches at 9 bases. The CDR3 consists of 17 residues. In germline, CDR1 is SGHTA, CDR2 FQGTGA. The J segment lost 2 bases and the V segment lost 1 base, leaving 7 bases of the junction unmatched. CDR3 DNA: TGTGCCAGCAGCTTAAGACCCGGACAGGGGATCACAGATACGCAGTATTTT. Its translation: CASSLRPGQGITDTQYF.

The chain couples TRBV6-2 or TRBV6-3 to TRBJ1-2; 7 bases fit TRBD1. The V gene's germline CDR1 is MNHEY and CDR2 SVGEGT. The CDR3 length is 15 residues. Trimming at V came to 6 bases and at J to 2 bases, leaving 9 bases not matched to a gene. Written as DNA, the CDR3 is TGTGCCAGCAGCAGACCGGGACAGCGAAACTATGGCTACACCTTC. It is translated as CASSRPGQRNYGYTF.

This chain links TRBV2 with TRBJ1-5, with a tentative D call TRBD1 (6 bases). CDR3 size: 17 residues. Germline V CDR1 and CDR2: SNHLY, FYNNEI. Trimming pared 3 bases from V and 4 bases from J, leaving 19 bases between. The CDR3 is CASSDRDKLRSNQPQHF. As DNA, the CDR3 is TGTGCCAGCAGTGATCGGGACAAGTTACGTTCTAATCAGCCCCAGCATTTT.

This rearrangement joins TRBV9 to TRBJ1-3; TRBD1 might be the D (5 bases). CDR1 and CDR2 from the germline V gene are SGDLS and YYNGEE. V lost 4 bases to trimming and J lost 0 bases, with 11 bases between them. This CDR3 is 15 amino acids long. CDR3 nucleotides: TGTGCCAGCAGCTCCGGGGGGTTCTCTGGAAACACCATATATTTT. Amino acid sequence: CASSSGGFSGNTIYF.

V and J are TRBV20-1 and TRBJ1-1; no definite D call. Per the germline V gene, CDR1 is DFQATT and CDR2 is SNEGSKA (reference sequence). The CDR3 is made up of 14 amino acids. Trimming pared 3 bases from V and 0 bases from J, leaving 11 bases between. The CDR3 is CSASKDSMNTEAFF. The CDR3 nucleotides are TGCAGTGCTAGTAAAGACTCGATGAACACTGAAGCTTTCTTT.

This clone was observed a handful of times. The rearrangement joins TRBV7-2 to TRBJ1-3, with D maybe TRBD1 (5 bases). The length of the CDR3 is 15 residues. Trimming removed 5 bases from V and 1 base from J, with 12 bases in between. The germline V gene encodes CDR1 SGHTA and CDR2 FQGNSA. CDR3: CASSRRGGSGNTIYF. For the CDR3, the DNA is TGTGCCAGCAGCCGGCGGGGCGGATCTGGAAACACCATATATTTT.

The chain has TRBV27 and TRBJ1-5, with TRBD1 matching over 9 bases. The CDR3 extends over 18 amino acids. Germline CDR1 MNHEY, CDR2 SMNVEV (reference sequence). V gave up 6 bases and J gave up 5 bases; unmatched junction bases: 17. The CDR3 loop reads CASSSFYKGQGIHQPQHF. CDR3 sequence (DNA): TGTGCCAGCAGCTCGTTTTATAAGGGACAGGGTATACATCAGCCCCAGCATTTT.

V is TRBV19 and J is TRBJ1-5; no reliable D call. V was clipped by 7 bases and J by 5 bases, with 9 bases between them. Germline V lookup: CDR1 LNHDA, CDR2 SQIVND (reference sequence). The CDR3 loop spans 12 amino acids. CDR3 loop: CASKFGDQPQHF. The CDR3 nucleotides read TGTGCCAGTAAGTTCGGGGATCAGCCCCAGCATTTT.

J is TRBJ1-1 and V is TRBV19; no definite D call. Between the trimmed V and J ends, which lost 3 bases and 1 base, there was a span of 9 bases. The CDR3 spans 14 residues. CDR1 LNHDA and CDR2 SQIVND come from the germline V gene (reference sequence). The CDR3 DNA sequence: TGTGCCAGTAGTATGATTCGGGGGAACACTGAAGCTTTCTTT. Encoded protein: CASSMIRGNTEAFF.

The chain is built from TRBV9 and TRBJ2-5, with 11 bases aligning to TRBD1. Trimming cost V 0 bases and J 3 bases; bases outside gene matches: 4. In germline, CDR1 is SGDLS, CDR2 YYNGEE. The CDR3 spans 16 residues. CDR3 DNA: TGTGCCAGCAGCGTAGGGACAGGGGGCATGGAAGAGACCCAGTACTTC. Translated: CASSVGTGGMEETQYF.

The table lists this clone with a count of one. The gene calls are TRBV6-5 and TRBJ1-2; 9 bases map to TRBD1. Per germline, CDR1 MNHEY and CDR2 SVGAGI. V lost 5 bases, J lost 4 bases, and 5 bases stayed unmatched. This CDR3 has 14 amino acids. CDR3 coding DNA: TGTGCCAGCAGTACGGGGACAGGGTCCTATGGCTACACCTTC. It codes for CASSTGTGSYGYTF.

J is TRBJ2-3 and V is TRBV28, with D perhaps matching TRBD2 (6 bases). Germline values: CDR1 MDHEN, CDR2 SYDVKM. CDR3 length equals 15 residues. Deletions cut 5 bases from V and 3 bases from J, with 15 bases between. CDR3 region: CASSLQTSKTDTQYF. The DNA for the CDR3 is TGTGCCAGCAGTCTCCAGACTAGTAAAACAGATACGCAGTATTTT.

The V and J genes are TRBV6-2 or TRBV6-3 and TRBJ1-2; the D is unclear. The length of the CDR3 is 13 residues. In germline, CDR1 is MNHEY, CDR2 SVGEGT. The ends were cut back, 5 bases at V and 2 bases at J, with 9 bases in the middle. DNA for the CDR3: TGTGCCAGCAGTCCCAGGATGAACTATGGCTACACCTTC. It encodes CASSPRMNYGYTF.

Points on this clone: Different DNA sequences within this sample yield the same CDR3. The chain is built from TRBV9 and TRBJ1-1; D is unclear. This CDR3 region has 14 residues. Germline-derived CDR1 and CDR2 are SGDLS and YYNGEE. Trimming shortened V by 0 bases and J by 0 bases, and 6 bases separated the two germline ends. CDR3 protein: CASSVGSMNTEAFF. Written as DNA, the CDR3 is TGTGCCAGCAGCGTAGGGAGCATGAACACTGAAGCTTTCTTT.